These 9 T cell receptor beta chains came from one sample sequenced in a study of T cells in Graves' hyperthyroidism and ophthalmopathy. TCR beta CDR3 sequences were amplified from RNA transcripts. HTBI primers were employed in a first-round RT-PCR of the TCR CDR3. TCRdb passed the multiplex PCR reads through MiXCR, listing each CDR3 protein once. The sample has hundreds of thousands of distinct CDR3 sequences, 12% to 15% seen once. Sequenced material: blood. The receptors originated from a woman aged 18-29 years with Graves' hyperthyroidism.

The chain uses TRBV6-5 and TRBJ1-2; no firm D call. CDR1 MNHEY and CDR2 SVGAGI come from the germline V gene. V was shortened by 2 bases and J by 7 bases, with 11 bases between the two germline ends. There are 13 residues in the CDR3. The CDR3 DNA reads TGTGCCAGCAGTTACACCGGACCAGTTGGCTACACCTTC. Its translation is CASSYTGPVGYTF.

This clonotype was picked up many times. The chain has TRBV27 and TRBJ2-3, with D possibly TRBD2 on 7 matching bases. The V gene's germline CDR1 is MNHEY and CDR2 SMNVEV (reference sequence). This CDR3 region has 14 residues. Deletions cut 0 bases from V and 4 bases from J, with 8 bases between. CDR3 nucleotides: TGTGCCAGCAGTTTATCAGGGGGGGCAGATACGCAGTATTTT. It encodes CASSLSGGADTQYF.

This sequence joins TRBV15 and TRBJ2-7; D is unclear. CDR1 is LNHNV, CDR2 YYDKDF, per germline (reference sequence). The germline V and J ends were trimmed by 1 base and 3 bases, with 13 bases remaining between them. CDR3 length: 15 residues. The CDR3: CATSRGFPQGYEQYF. The CDR3 coding sequence is TGTGCCACCAGCAGAGGCTTCCCTCAAGGCTACGAGCAGTACTTC.

Many counts were recorded for this clonotype. One junction end does not reproduce the germline sequence, and a read error may be involved. The J gene is TRBJ2-5, the V gene TRBV7-2, with 12 bases lining up with TRBD2. In germline, CDR1 is SGHTA, CDR2 FQGNSA. This CDR3 spans 13 amino acids. The CDR3 is CASSPYGTSGCDF. The CDR3 DNA reads as TGTGCCAGCAGCCCGTACGGGACTAGCGGGTGCGACTTC.

Regarding this clonotype: A read error may produce the germline difference seen at one junction end. This chain links TRBV3-1 with TRBJ2-5, with D uncertain. This CDR3 contains 14 residues. Per the germline V gene, CDR1 is LGHDT and CDR2 is YNNKEL (reference sequence). Written as DNA, the CDR3 is TGTGCCAGCAGTCCTGGTCAAATCCCAGAGGCCCAGTACTTC. This translates into CASSPGQIPEAQYF.

This clonotype was counted only a few times. This chain joins TRBV7-9 and TRBJ2-7; the D gene could be TRBD1 or TRBD2 (5 bases each). This CDR3 contains 16 residues. The V and J ends lost 3 bases and 2 bases respectively, with 17 bases between them. Germline V lookup: CDR1 SEHNR, CDR2 FQNEAQ (reference sequence). CDR3 sequence (DNA): TGTGCCAGCAGCTTCGTGAACGGGGCGCCTCCCTACGAGCAGTACTTC. Translation gives CASSFVNGAPPYEQYF.

This clonotype came up many times. The genes are TRBV2 and TRBJ1-2; tentative D call: TRBD1 (5 bases). This CDR3 has 15 residues. CDR1 and CDR2 from the germline V gene are SNHLY and FYNNEI. V was trimmed by 8 bases and J by 5 bases, leaving 21 bases between them. CDR3 DNA sequence: TGTGCCAGCTCCCCAGGGACCTCCGTACAATATGGCTACACCTTC. Translating it yields CASSPGTSVQYGYTF.

V usage is TRBV24-1 and J usage is TRBJ2-7; D ambiguous. The CDR3 spans 15 residues. Trimming took off 2 bases at V and 0 bases at J, with 10 bases between the two ends. In germline, CDR1 is KGHDR, CDR2 SFDVKD. CDR3 protein: CATSDSNSLSYEQYF. The CDR3 coding sequence is TGTGCCACCAGTGATTCGAACAGTCTCTCCTACGAGCAGTACTTC.

This clonotype was detected only a few times. The V gene is TRBV28, the J gene TRBJ2-2; D is ambiguous. The V end was cut by 3 bases, the J end by 5 bases, with 10 bases between. Germline loops: CDR1 MDHEN, CDR2 SYDVKM. The CDR3 runs to 14 residues. CDR3 loop: CASSFWKTTGELFF. CDR3 DNA sequence: TGTGCCAGCAGTTTCTGGAAGACGACCGGGGAGCTGTTTTTT.